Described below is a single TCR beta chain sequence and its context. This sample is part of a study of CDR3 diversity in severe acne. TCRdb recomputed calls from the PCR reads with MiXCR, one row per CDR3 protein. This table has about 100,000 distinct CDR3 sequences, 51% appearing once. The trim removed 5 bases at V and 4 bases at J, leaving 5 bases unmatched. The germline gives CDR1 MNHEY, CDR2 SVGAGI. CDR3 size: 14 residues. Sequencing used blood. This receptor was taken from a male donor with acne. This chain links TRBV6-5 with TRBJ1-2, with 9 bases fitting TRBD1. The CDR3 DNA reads TGTGCCAGCAGTACAGGGGGCAGGGGCTATGGCTACACCTTC. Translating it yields CASSTGGRGYGYTF.